The 20 T cell receptor beta chains listed next were all sequenced from one sample in a study of T cell responses to AZD1222 COVID-19 vaccine. This table comes from immunoSEQ multiplex PCR, and its TCRdb copy is limited to in-frame clones, with some not included. Of 140,000 or so clones listed, about 91% are singletons. Specimen: peripheral blood, collected on day 0 of AZD1222 vaccination. These receptors originate from an adult in good health.

A single count supports this clone. CDR3 nucleotides: TGCGCCAGCAGCCAAGGACTAGCTAGGCGCTACAATGAGCAGTTCTTC. Protein product: CASSQGLARRYNEQFF. The V call is TRBV4-3, the J call TRBJ2-1, with TRBD2 identical over 7 bases. Germline CDR1 reads LGHNA; CDR2 reads YSLEER. The CDR3 contains 16 residues. After removal of 1 base from V and 3 bases from J, the junction contained 6 bases not matched to a gene.

The sample holds one count of this clone. The V gene is TRBV21-1, the J gene TRBJ1-1. TRBV21-1 counts as a pseudogene. The CDR3 runs 15 residues. CDR3 coding DNA: TGTGCCAGCTTGACAGGTCCCCCCGGGGGCACTGAAGCTTTCTTT. This codes for CASLTGPPGGTEAFF.

The chain couples TRBV6-5 to TRBJ1-2; possible D gene TRBD1, 5 bases. CDR3 length: 14 amino acids. Germline loops: CDR1 MNHEY, CDR2 SVGAGI. With 7 bases removed from V and 2 bases from J, the gap between germline ends came to 14 bases. The CDR3, as DNA: TGTGCCAGCACCCACGGGGGGGAAAACTATGGCTACACCTTC. Translation: CASTHGGENYGYTF.

The chain uses TRBV28 and TRBJ2-2; no clear D gene. The CDR3 has 14 amino acids. Between the trimmed V and J ends, which lost 4 bases and 3 bases, there was a span of 9 bases. Germline V lookup: CDR1 MDHEN, CDR2 SYDVKM. CDR3 DNA sequence: TGTGCCAGCAGTTCCCCCACATACACCGGGGAGCTGTTTTTT. This translates into CASSSPTYTGELFF.

The V gene is TRBV24-1, the J gene TRBJ2-3, with a weak D call TRBD1 (6 bases). Germline CDR1 reads KGHDR; CDR2 reads SFDVKD. V dropped 3 bases and J dropped 2 bases, with 11 bases sitting between them. The CDR3 has 15 amino acids. The CDR3 here is CATSDPGQLTDTQYF. In DNA form, the CDR3 reads TGTGCCACCAGTGATCCCGGACAGCTCACAGATACGCAGTATTTT.

The V and J genes are TRBV14 and TRBJ2-7; D not certain. This CDR3 has 16 amino acids. V was shortened by 2 bases and J by 0 bases, with 14 bases between the two germline ends. The germline V gene has CDR1 SGHDN and CDR2 FVKESK. The CDR3 DNA reads as TGTGCCAGCAGCCAACCTAGGACGGATCTCTCCTACGAGCAGTACTTC. As protein: CASSQPRTDLSYEQYF. Full variable domain (rest looked up from reference TRBV14 and TRBJ2-7): EAGVTQFPSHSVIEKGQTVTLRCDPISGHDNLYWYRRVMGKEIKFLLHFVKESKQDESGMPNNRFLAERTGGTYSTLKVQPAELEDSGVYFCASSQPRTDLSYEQYFGPGTRLTVT.

This rearrangement joins TRBV18 to TRBJ1-5; D might be TRBD1 (5 bases). Germline CDR1 is KGHSH and CDR2 is LQKENI. V was shortened by 3 bases and J by 6 bases, with 15 bases between the two germline ends. The CDR3 loop spans 15 amino acids. This CDR3 reads CASSPKSGGFQPQHF. The DNA of the CDR3 is TGTGCCAGCTCACCCAAATCCGGGGGGTTTCAGCCCCAGCATTTT.

This chain links TRBV12-3 or TRBV12-4 with TRBJ2-2; 7 positions match TRBD1. The ends lost 5 bases at V and 6 bases at J; junction bases unmatched: 3. The CDR3 has 13 residues. The CDR3 loop is CASSQTGSGELFF. The CDR3 coding sequence is TGTGCCAGCAGTCAGACAGGGTCCGGGGAGCTGTTTTTT.

The chain links TRBV10-3 to TRBJ2-7; TRBD2 matches 11 bases. The germline V gene encodes CDR1 ENHRY and CDR2 SYGVKD. The V segment lost 6 bases and the J segment 3 bases; nucleotides outside the gene matches: 4. CDR3 length: 14 amino acids. Here the CDR3 reads CAIRPGLAVYEQYF. CDR3 sequence (DNA): TGTGCCATCAGACCGGGACTAGCGGTCTACGAGCAGTACTTC.

The chain joins TRBV6-5 to TRBJ2-3; perhaps TRBD1 as D (5 bases). CDR1 MNHEY and CDR2 SVGAGI come from the germline V gene. CDR3 length equals 13 residues. V dropped 7 bases and J dropped 4 bases, with 12 bases sitting between them. The CDR3 here is CASKGSAADTQYF. The CDR3 coding sequence is TGTGCCAGCAAGGGGTCGGCCGCAGATACGCAGTATTTT.

The V call is TRBV18, the J call TRBJ1-6, with TRBD1 matching 10 bases. Trimming removed 4 bases from V and 5 bases from J; junction bases left unmatched: 5. Germline V gives CDR1 KGHSH, CDR2 LQKENI. The CDR3 sequence is 16 residues long. The CDR3 DNA reads TGTGCCAGCTCACGAACCGGGACAGGGGATAATTCACCCCTCCACTTT. The encoded protein is CASSRTGTGDNSPLHF. The full variable domain, rest sourced from reference TRBV18 and TRBJ1-6, is NAGVMQNPRHLVRRRGQEARLRCSPMKGHSHVYWYRQLPEEGLKFMVYLQKENIIDESGMPKERFSAEFPKEGPSILRIQQVVRGDSAAYFCASSRTGTGDNSPLHFGNGTRLTVT.

This chain joins TRBV28 and TRBJ1-1, with D tentatively TRBD1 (5 bases). The CDR3 is made up of 13 amino acids. Trimming removed 6 bases from V and 4 bases from J, with 12 bases in between. The germline gives CDR1 MDHEN, CDR2 SYDVKM. CDR3 residues: CASRNRRGTEAFF. CDR3 nucleotide sequence: TGTGCCAGCAGAAACAGGCGGGGCACTGAAGCTTTCTTT.

The chain links TRBV6-5 to TRBJ1-2; D call uncertain. The ends were cut back, 4 bases at V and 1 base at J, with 7 bases in the middle. Germline V gives CDR1 MNHEY, CDR2 SVGAGI. The CDR3 is 13 residues long. The CDR3 DNA reads TGTGCCAGCAGTTCCACAATTAACTATGGCTACACCTTC. Its protein product is CASSSTINYGYTF.

The chain carries TRBV24-1 and TRBJ2-7; D is perhaps TRBD1 (5 bases). V was cut by 4 bases and J by 3 bases, with 12 bases left in between. CDR1 is KGHDR, CDR2 SFDVKD, per germline. CDR3 length: 14 amino acids. CDR3 DNA sequence: TGTGCCACCAGTGACTCGACAGCGAACTACGAGCAGTACTTC. It translates to CATSDSTANYEQYF.

The CDR3: CASKELKPYEQYF. The CDR3 DNA sequence: TGTGCCAGTAAAGAACTAAAACCTTACGAGCAGTACTTC. The chain joins TRBV19 to TRBJ2-7, with D unclear. V was shortened by 7 bases and J by 4 bases, with 14 bases between the two germline ends. Per germline, CDR1 LNHDA and CDR2 SQIVND (reference sequence). The CDR3 sequence is 13 residues long. The whole variable domain, filled in from reference TRBV19 and TRBJ2-7, reads DGGITQSPKYLFRKEGQNVTLSCEQNLNHDAMYWYRQDPGQGLRLIYYSQIVNDFQKGDIAEGYSVSREKKESFPLTVTSAQKNPTAFYLCASKELKPYEQYFGPGTRLTVT.

This chain uses TRBV25-1 with TRBJ1-3; D is undetermined. CDR3 size: 16 residues. Germline-derived CDR1 and CDR2 are MGHDK and SYGVNS. V was cut by 3 bases and J by 2 bases, with 14 bases left in between. DNA of the CDR3: TGTGCCAGCAGTGATCCGCGGGGTTTTGCTGGAAACACCATATATTTT. Amino acids: CASSDPRGFAGNTIYF.

This sequence joins TRBV21-1 and TRBJ1-2. TRBV21-1 is listed as a pseudogene. The CDR3 consists of 14 residues. CDR3 nucleotide sequence: TGTGCCAGCAGCAAACCTGGCAAGCGCTATGGCTACACCTTC. Its protein product is CASSKPGKRYGYTF.

This chain uses TRBV6-5 with TRBJ2-2; possibly TRBD1 for D (6 bases). Germline V gene data show CDR1 as MNHEY and CDR2 as SVGAGI. There are 15 residues in the CDR3. Trimming pared 5 bases from V and 2 bases from J, leaving 12 bases between. The DNA for the CDR3 is TGTGCCAGCAGTCAGACAGGAGATAACACCGGGGAGCTGTTTTTT. Amino acid sequence: CASSQTGDNTGELFF.

The chain couples TRBV28 to TRBJ1-1, with D unclear. Germline V gene data show CDR1 as MDHEN and CDR2 as SYDVKM. The germline V and J ends were trimmed by 3 bases and 3 bases, with 8 bases remaining between them. This CDR3 comprises 13 residues. As DNA, the CDR3 is TGTGCCAGCAGTTTCGTGTTGGACACTGAAGCTTTCTTT. Translation gives CASSFVLDTEAFF.

V gene TRBV10-3 combines with J gene TRBJ2-7, with 7 bases fitting TRBD1. The CDR3 is made up of 15 amino acids. Germline V gives CDR1 ENHRY, CDR2 SYGVKD. Unmatched junction bases numbered 13, after V lost 5 bases and J lost 6 bases. The CDR3 bases are TGTGCCATCAGTCGAGAACAGGGGTCCGTGGGCGAGCAGTACTTC. Amino acid sequence: CAISREQGSVGEQYF.